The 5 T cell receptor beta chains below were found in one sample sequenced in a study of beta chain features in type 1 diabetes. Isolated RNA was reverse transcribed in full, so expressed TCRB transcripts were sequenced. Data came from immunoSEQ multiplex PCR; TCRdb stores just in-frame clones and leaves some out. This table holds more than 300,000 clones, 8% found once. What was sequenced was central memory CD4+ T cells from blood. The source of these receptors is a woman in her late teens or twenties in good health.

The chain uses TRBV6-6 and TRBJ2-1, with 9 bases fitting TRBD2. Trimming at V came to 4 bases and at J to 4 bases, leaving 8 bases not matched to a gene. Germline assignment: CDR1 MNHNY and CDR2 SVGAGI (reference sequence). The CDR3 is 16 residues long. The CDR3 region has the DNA TGTGCCAGCAGTTCCCCGACTAGCGGTCAATACAATGAGCAGTTCTTC. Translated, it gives CASSSPTSGQYNEQFF.

DNA of the CDR3: TGCAGCGTTCGTCTATTAGCGGGAGTAGAGACCCAGTACTTC. Amino acids: CSVRLLAGVETQYF. The J gene is TRBJ2-5, the V gene TRBV29-1; TRBD2 matches at 9 bases. V dropped 5 bases and J dropped 4; count of bases not matched to a gene: 8. Germline V gives CDR1 SQVTM, CDR2 ANQGSEA. This CDR3 is 14 amino acids long.

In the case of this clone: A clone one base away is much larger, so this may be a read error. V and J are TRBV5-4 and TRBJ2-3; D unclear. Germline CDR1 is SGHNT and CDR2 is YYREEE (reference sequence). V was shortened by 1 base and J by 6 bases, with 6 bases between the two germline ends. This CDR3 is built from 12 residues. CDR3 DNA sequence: TGTGCCAGCAGCTTGTCTGGGGATACGCAGTATTTT. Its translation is CASSLSGDTQYF.

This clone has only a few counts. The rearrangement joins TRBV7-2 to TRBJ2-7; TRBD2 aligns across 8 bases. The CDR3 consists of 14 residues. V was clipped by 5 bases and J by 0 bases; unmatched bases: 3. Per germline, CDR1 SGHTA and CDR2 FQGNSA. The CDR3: CASSVSGTSYEQYF. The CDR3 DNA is TGTGCCAGCAGCGTTAGCGGGACCTCCTACGAGCAGTACTTC.

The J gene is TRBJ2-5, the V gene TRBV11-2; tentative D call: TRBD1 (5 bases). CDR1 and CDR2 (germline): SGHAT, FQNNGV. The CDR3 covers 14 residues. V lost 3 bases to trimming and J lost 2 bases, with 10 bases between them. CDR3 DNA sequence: TGTGCCAGCAGCTTCGTCGACAGACAAGAGACCCAGTACTTC. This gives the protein CASSFVDRQETQYF.